This passage covers 20 T cell receptor beta chains from one sample sequenced in a study of T cell responses to AZD1222 COVID-19 vaccine (dated by TCRdb to the early 2020s). This specimen's time point label, interpreted: baseline before first vaccination. Library generation was performed with the immunoSEQ multiplex PCR assay. Here the immuneACCESS table is served through TCRdb, limited to in-frame sequences with V and J called. Missing clones are a known gap in these copies; in checked studies unresolved V genes cover under half, and the rest lacks a known reason. The sample table lists some 120,000 clones, 85% to 90% of them with a count of one. Together, the top ten hold 25% to 30% of the sample. Material: peripheral blood, obtained on day 0 of AZD1222 vaccination. All receptors derive from an adult in good health.

The chain uses TRBV5-1 and TRBJ2-7, with D perhaps matching TRBD1 or TRBD2 (5 bases each). Germline V lookup: CDR1 SGHRS, CDR2 YFSETQ. CDR3 length equals 15 residues. Trimming took 4 bases from V and 2 from J, leaving 16 bases between them. CDR3 protein: CASSLAGTKTYEQYF. For the CDR3, the DNA is TGCGCCAGCAGCCTGGCCGGGACCAAGACCTACGAGCAGTACTTC.

The rearrangement links TRBV28 to TRBJ1-5, with D unresolved. Trimming stripped 3 bases from V and 0 bases from J, with 9 bases between. Germline CDR1 MDHEN, CDR2 SYDVKM. This CDR3 is built from 15 residues. The CDR3 sequence is CASSFGKISNQPQHF. Written as DNA, the CDR3 is TGTGCCAGCAGTTTCGGGAAAATTAGCAATCAGCCCCAGCATTTT.

V and J are TRBV6-5 and TRBJ2-1, with D maybe TRBD2 (5 bases). Germline values: CDR1 MNHEY, CDR2 SVGAGI. The CDR3 spans 14 residues. V was pared by 2 bases and J by 7 bases, with 12 bases between. The CDR3 DNA reads as TGTGCCAGCAGTTACAGCCTAGCCCGGAATGAGCAGTTCTTC. Translated, it gives CASSYSLARNEQFF.

The chain is built from TRBV14 and TRBJ2-2, with TRBD2 matching 9 bases. Trimming at V came to 5 bases and at J to 1 base, leaving 5 bases not matched to a gene. This CDR3 comprises 16 residues. Per germline, CDR1 SGHDN and CDR2 FVKESK. The CDR3 sequence: CASSFSSGVNTGELFF. CDR3 nucleotide sequence: TGTGCCAGCAGCTTCTCTAGCGGGGTGAACACCGGGGAGCTGTTTTTT.

The V gene is TRBV6-4, the J gene TRBJ2-2, with D perhaps TRBD2 (6 bases). Looked up from germline, CDR1 is MRHNA and CDR2 is SNTAGT. The length of the CDR3 is 14 residues. Trimming removed 7 bases from V and 4 bases from J, with 13 bases in between. In DNA form, the CDR3 reads TGTGCCAGCACCGTAGCGGCTGGCACCGGGGAGCTGTTTTTT. Amino acids: CASTVAAGTGELFF.

The gene calls are TRBV6-1 and TRBJ2-1; D gene ambiguous. The V end was cut by 5 bases, the J end by 2 bases, with 10 bases between. The CDR3 is 14 residues long. Germline V gene data show CDR1 as MNHNS and CDR2 as SASEGT. As DNA, the CDR3 is TGTGCCAGCAGTTTTGGCGGTCCCTACAATGAGCAGTTCTTC. It yields the protein CASSFGGPYNEQFF.

The CDR3 bases are TGTGCCAGCAGCTTGAGCAACAGGGTCACTGAAGCTTTCTTT. Its translation: CASSLSNRVTEAFF. The chain uses TRBV5-5 and TRBJ1-1, with D perhaps matching TRBD1 (6 bases). V lost 1 base and J lost 4, with 11 bases in between. The CDR3 runs to 14 residues. Germline V gives CDR1 SGHKS, CDR2 YYEKEE (reference sequence). Complete variable domain (other parts from reference TRBV5-5 and TRBJ1-1): DAGVTQSPTHLIKTRGQQVTLRCSPISGHKSVSWYQQVLGQGPQFIFQYYEKEERGRGNFPDRFSARQFPNYSSELNVNALLLGDSALYLCASSLSNRVTEAFFGQGTRLTVV.

The J gene is TRBJ2-1, the V gene TRBV6-1, with 11 nucleotides matching TRBD2. This CDR3 comprises 18 residues. Trimming cost V 4 bases and J 0 bases; bases outside gene matches: 8. Germline assignment: CDR1 MNHNS and CDR2 SASEGT. CDR3 coding DNA: TGTGCCAGCAGTGCTCTAGCGGGGGGATTAGGCTCCTACAATGAGCAGTTCTTC. Amino acids: CASSALAGGLGSYNEQFF.

CDR3 bases: TGTGCCAGCAGCGTAGGGGGGCAGGGGTTGTCTTTGGAGCAGTACTTC. Its translation: CASSVGGQGLSLEQYF. The chain is built from TRBV9 and TRBJ2-7, with TRBD1 as a possible D gene (6 bases). Germline V gene lookup returns CDR1 SGDLS and CDR2 YYNGEE. Trimming left V 0 bases short and J 7 bases short, with 20 bases between. The CDR3 is 16 residues long. The full variable domain, with the rest looked up from reference TRBV9 and TRBJ2-7, is DSGVTQTPKHLITATGQRVTLRCSPRSGDLSVYWYQQSLDQGLQFLIQYYNGEERAKGNILERFSAQQFPDLHSELNLSSLELGDSALYFCASSVGGQGLSLEQYFGPGTRLTVT.

The genes are TRBV7-3 and TRBJ2-1; TRBD2 matches 9 bases. The CDR3 totals 14 residues. Trimming took 2 bases from V and 9 from J; bases not matched to a gene: 5. The germline V gene encodes CDR1 SGHTA and CDR2 FQGTGA. CDR3 residues: CASSLGGGAGEQFF. CDR3 DNA sequence: TGTGCCAGCAGCTTAGGCGGGGGGGCCGGTGAGCAGTTCTTC.

The V gene is TRBV5-1, the J gene TRBJ1-6; TRBD1 matches at 7 bases. The CDR3 is 14 amino acids. The germline gives CDR1 SGHRS, CDR2 YFSETQ. V was clipped by 4 bases and J by 5 bases; unmatched bases: 3. The CDR3 here is CASSLGQDNSPLHF. The CDR3 DNA sequence: TGCGCCAGCAGCCTAGGACAGGATAATTCACCCCTCCACTTT.

The chain couples TRBV19 to TRBJ2-3; TRBD1 might be the D (6 bases). V was clipped by 1 base and J by 1 base, with 9 bases between them. The CDR3 is 15 amino acids. CDR1 and CDR2 from the germline V gene are LNHDA and SQIVND (reference sequence). The CDR3 protein is CASSIAAGGTDTQYF. The CDR3 nucleotides read TGTGCCAGTAGTATAGCTGCAGGGGGCACAGATACGCAGTATTTT.

This clone has only one observation. Other DNA sequences from this sample encode an identical CDR3 as well. This chain connects TRBV5-1 to TRBJ2-3; 7 positions match TRBD1. The length of the CDR3 is 15 residues. Trimming at V came to 0 bases and at J to 3 bases, leaving 4 bases not matched to a gene. Germline values: CDR1 SGHRS, CDR2 YFSETQ. CDR3 nucleotide sequence: TGCGCCAGCAGCTTGGGACAGGGATTGACAGATACGCAGTATTTT. Translated, it gives CASSLGQGLTDTQYF.

Concerning this clone itself: The junction shows a germline mismatch at one end, possibly a read error. V is TRBV10-3 and J is TRBJ1-6, with no clear D. Germline CDR1 reads ENHRY; CDR2 reads SYGVKD. CDR3 size: 13 residues. The CDR3 DNA reads TGTGCCATCAGTGAGTCTTTGGGTTCAGCCCTCCACTTT. Translated, it gives CAISESLGSALHF.

V and J are TRBV30 and TRBJ1-6; no firm D call. The germline gives CDR1 GTSNPN, CDR2 SVGIG (reference sequence). Trimming removed 4 bases at V and 0 bases at J, with 4 bases between. This CDR3 region has 13 residues. The CDR3: CAWTSSYNSPLHF. The CDR3 DNA reads as TGTGCCTGGACAAGCTCCTATAATTCACCCCTCCACTTT.

This chain joins TRBV4-3 and TRBJ1-4; TRBD1 matches at 11 bases. V lost 2 bases, J lost 8 bases, and 13 bases stayed unmatched. The germline V gene has CDR1 LGHNA and CDR2 YSLEER. The CDR3 is 18 residues long. The CDR3: CASSQRTGGRGPPEKLFF. CDR3 sequence (DNA): TGCGCCAGCAGCCAACGGACAGGGGGCCGAGGTCCTCCCGAAAAACTGTTTTTT.

This clone was seen once. The rearrangement links TRBV7-3 to TRBJ1-2, with D tentatively TRBD1 (5 bases). CDR3 size: 13 residues. In germline, CDR1 is SGHTA, CDR2 FQGTGA. The V and J ends lost 1 base and 8 bases respectively, with 11 bases between them. CDR3 nucleotide sequence: TGTGCCAGCAGCTTAAAGCCGGGGGACGGCTACACCTTC. Its protein product is CASSLKPGDGYTF.

The chain is built from TRBV7-8 and TRBJ1-2; TRBD1 might be the D (6 bases). The CDR3 has 15 residues. V was cut by 0 bases and J by 2 bases, with 10 bases left in between. The V gene's germline CDR1 is SGHVS and CDR2 FQNEAQ. This CDR3 is CASSLATGINYGYTF. DNA of the CDR3: TGTGCCAGCAGCTTAGCAACAGGGATAAACTATGGCTACACCTTC.

In nucleotides, the CDR3 is TGCAGCGCCGGAGAGACCCAGTACTTC. Its protein product is CSAGETQYF. V usage is TRBV29-1 and J usage is TRBJ2-5; D unresolved. There are 9 residues in the CDR3. The germline gives CDR1 SQVTM, CDR2 ANQGSEA. The V end was cut by 7 bases, the J end by 4 bases, with 4 bases between.

The gene calls are TRBV5-6 and TRBJ2-3; the D is unclear. Trimming cost V 4 bases and J 7 bases, with 7 bases left between them. In germline, CDR1 is SGHDT, CDR2 YYEEEE. This CDR3 is built from 11 residues. CDR3 sequence: CASSVKNTQYF. The CDR3, as DNA: TGTGCCAGCAGCGTGAAAAATACGCAGTATTTT.